This T cell receptor beta chain is from a study of technical replicates of blood from a handful of donors. The protocol was immunoSEQ multiplex PCR, while the TCRdb copy is restricted to in-frame clones and leaves out a portion. In the table there are 60,000 to 90,000 clones, just under 95% of which are singletons. The J segment lost 7 bases and the V segment lost 4 bases, leaving 9 bases of the junction unmatched. The CDR3 has 15 amino acids. From germline, CDR1 is SEHNR and CDR2 FQNEAQ (reference sequence). This receptor was taken from a human donor in good health. The sequencing sample was made of T cells isolated from PBMCs. The chain recombines TRBV7-9 with TRBJ2-1; 8 bases fit TRBD2. DNA of the CDR3: TGTGCCAGCAGCTCCCGAGAGCGGGGGTTTAATGAGCAGTTCTTC. It translates to CASSSRERGFNEQFF.